The clone carrying this T cell receptor beta chain has a single count. Its specificity is unknown. Sequencing used immunoSEQ multiplex PCR; TCRdb keeps in-frame clones, though not all of them. Of tens of thousands of clones listed, around 94% were seen once; the top ten hold about a sixth. The CDR3 consists of 15 residues. With 2 bases clipped from V and 6 bases from J, the junction kept 5 bases outside the gene matches. The V gene's germline CDR1 is SGHRS and CDR2 YFSETQ. The data were taken from a study of T cells in tuberculosis. At the level of the study: A South African cohort included IGRA-negative adolescents, latently infected IGRA-positive adolescents and adults with active tuberculosis.

Tuberculin skin test and IGRA determined adolescents' latent tuberculosis status at entry. Findings and limits, study-wide: Smaller distances to GMM-specific TCRs suggested their expansion in active tuberculosis.

The source is a donor aged 5-35 years with latent tuberculosis or without tuberculosis infection. Some clones in this sample may be carry-over from other donors' samples. The chain combines TRBV5-1 with TRBJ2-1; 10 bases align to TRBD2. The specimen sequenced was PBMCs. The CDR3 sequence is CASSFLAGEFNEQFF. CDR3 coding DNA: TGCGCCAGCAGCTTTCTAGCGGGAGAGTTCAATGAGCAGTTCTTC.